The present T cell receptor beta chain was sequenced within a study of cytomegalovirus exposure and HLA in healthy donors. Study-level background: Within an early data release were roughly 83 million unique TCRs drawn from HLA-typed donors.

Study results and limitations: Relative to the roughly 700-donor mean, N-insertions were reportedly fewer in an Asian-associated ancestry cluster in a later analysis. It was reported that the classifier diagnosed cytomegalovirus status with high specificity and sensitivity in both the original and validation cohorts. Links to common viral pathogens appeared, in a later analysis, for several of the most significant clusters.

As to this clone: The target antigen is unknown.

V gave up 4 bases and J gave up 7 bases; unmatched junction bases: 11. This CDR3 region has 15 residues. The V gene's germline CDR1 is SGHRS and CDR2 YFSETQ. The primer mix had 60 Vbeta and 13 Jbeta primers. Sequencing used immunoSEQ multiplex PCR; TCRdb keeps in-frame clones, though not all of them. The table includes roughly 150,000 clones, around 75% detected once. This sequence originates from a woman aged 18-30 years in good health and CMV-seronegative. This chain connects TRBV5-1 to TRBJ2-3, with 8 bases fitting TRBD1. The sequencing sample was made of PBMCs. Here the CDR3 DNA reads TGCGCCAGCAGCCCCCGTGACAGGGGCATTAATACGCAGTATTTT. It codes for CASSPRDRGINTQYF.